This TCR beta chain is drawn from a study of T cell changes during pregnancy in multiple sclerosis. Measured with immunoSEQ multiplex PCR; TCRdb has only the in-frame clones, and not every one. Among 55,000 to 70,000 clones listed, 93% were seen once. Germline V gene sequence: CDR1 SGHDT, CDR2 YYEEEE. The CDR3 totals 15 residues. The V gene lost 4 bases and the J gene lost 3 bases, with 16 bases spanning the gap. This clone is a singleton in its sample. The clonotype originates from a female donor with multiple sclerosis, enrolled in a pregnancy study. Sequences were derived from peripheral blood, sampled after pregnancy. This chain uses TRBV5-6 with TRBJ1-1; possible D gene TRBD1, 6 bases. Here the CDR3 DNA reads TGTGCCAGCAGCCGCCGGACAGCACGGGACACTGAAGCTTTCTTT. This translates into CASSRRTARDTEAFF. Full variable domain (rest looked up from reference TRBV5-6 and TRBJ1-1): DAGVTQSPTHLIKTRGQQVTLRCSPKSGHDTVSWYQQALGQGPQFIFQYYEEEERQRGNFPDRFSGHQFPNYSSELNVNALLLGDSALYLCASSRRTARDTEAFFGQGTRLTVV.